This TCR beta chain was retrieved from a study of glioma-infiltrating T cells. J lost 6 bases, V lost 4 bases, and 10 bases had no gene match. The CDR3 loop spans 16 amino acids. CDR1 is DFQATT and CDR2 is SNEGSKA in the germline V gene (reference sequence). Amplification of TCR alpha and beta CDR3 regions from RNA used iRepertoire nested multiplex PCR. Using its own MiXCR run on the multiplex PCR reads, TCRdb lists one record per CDR3 protein. The sample contains approximately 190,000 distinct CDR3 sequences, 25% to 35% of which appear only once. As to this clonotype: A single base separates this from a much larger clone, so it may be a read error.

The sequencing sample was made of glioma tissue, nonneoplastic brain tissue, or PBMCs (not recorded which). The chain employs TRBV20-1 and TRBJ2-2; 11 positions match TRBD2. The clonotype comes from a human donor with low-grade glioma or glioblastoma, undergoing nonglioma brain surgery, or in good health (not recorded which). DNA of the CDR3: TGCAGTGCTACAGATTATACTAGCGGGAGTTCCGGGGAGCTGTTTTTT. As protein: CSATDYTSGSSGELFF.